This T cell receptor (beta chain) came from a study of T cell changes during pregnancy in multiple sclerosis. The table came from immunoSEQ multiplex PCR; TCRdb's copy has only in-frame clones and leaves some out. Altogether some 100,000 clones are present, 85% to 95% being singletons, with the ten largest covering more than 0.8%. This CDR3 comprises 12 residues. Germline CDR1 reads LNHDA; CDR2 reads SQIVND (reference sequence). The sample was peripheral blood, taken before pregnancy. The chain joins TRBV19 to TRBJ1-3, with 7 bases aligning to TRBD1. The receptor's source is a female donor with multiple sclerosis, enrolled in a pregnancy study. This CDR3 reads CAPRGIGNTIYF. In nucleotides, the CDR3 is TGTGCGCCCAGGGGGATCGGAAACACCATATATTTT.